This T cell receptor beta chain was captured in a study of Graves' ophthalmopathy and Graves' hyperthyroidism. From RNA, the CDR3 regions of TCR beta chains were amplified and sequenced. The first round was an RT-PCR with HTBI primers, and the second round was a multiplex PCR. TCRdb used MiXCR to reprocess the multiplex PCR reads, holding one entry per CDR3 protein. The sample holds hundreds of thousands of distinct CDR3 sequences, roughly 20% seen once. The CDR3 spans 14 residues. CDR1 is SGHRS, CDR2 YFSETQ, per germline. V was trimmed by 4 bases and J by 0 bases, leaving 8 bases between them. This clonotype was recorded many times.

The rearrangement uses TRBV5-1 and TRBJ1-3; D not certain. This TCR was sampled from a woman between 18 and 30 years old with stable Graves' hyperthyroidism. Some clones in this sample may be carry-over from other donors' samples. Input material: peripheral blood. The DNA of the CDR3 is TGCGCCAGCAGCCCTGCGGACTCTGGAAACACCATATATTTT. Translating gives CASSPADSGNTIYF.